The present T cell receptor (beta chain) was sequenced within a study of metastatic and nonmetastatic thyroid tumors. Study in general: A comparison of repertoires was made across blood and tumor or nodule tissue from malignant and benign thyroid patients. Overall study results and limits: Relative to benign nodules, malignant thyroid tumors were reportedly characterized by significantly elevated TCR beta diversity in blood and tumor.

Per the study methods: The study took CDR3 differences across clinicopathological groups and made a distant-metastasis classifier for papillary thyroid cancer from them. TCRdb re-called clones from the PCR reads using MiXCR. These V and J calls derive from TCRdb rather than the authors' analysis. The sample lists 24,000 or so clones; roughly an eighth were seen once. The sample holds many counts of this clone. Antigen specificity is unknown. No treatment had been given to any patient before thyroid surgery. The CDR3 length is 14 residues. Germline V gene lookup returns CDR1 MNHNS and CDR2 SASEGT. Trimming cost V 6 bases and J 4 bases, with 16 bases left between them.

The chain recombines TRBV6-1 with TRBJ2-7, with D possibly being TRBD1 or TRBD2 (7 bases each). The sample comprised blood. The receptor's source is a female donor with papillary thyroid cancer or a benign thyroid nodule (not recorded which). Some clones in this sample may be carry-over from other donors' samples. CDR3 region: CASSPMQGGYEQYF. The CDR3, as DNA: TGTGCCAGCAGCCCGATGCAGGGGGGGTACGAGCAGTACTTC.